This TCR beta chain was retrieved from a study of beta chain features in type 1 diabetes. Study-wide results and caveats: PCR may have favored shorter templates equally in patients and controls. People with Type 1 diabetes carried modestly yet significantly shorter TCRB CDR3s in all four CD4+ subsets.

Sorting that relied on CD45RO/CCR7/CD25/CD127/CD95/CD27 yielded CD4+ naive, central memory, regulatory and stem cell-like memory cells. This CDR3 spans 12 amino acids. V gave up 5 bases and J gave up 15 bases, with 17 bases separating them. The germline V gene has CDR1 MDHEN and CDR2 SYDVKM. As to this clone: Its antigen is as yet unknown.

Expressed TCRB transcripts got sequenced, as all isolated RNA was reverse transcribed. Here immunoSEQ multiplex PCR was the method, and the copy in TCRdb shows in-frame clones only, minus some. Of 100,000 to 150,000 clones in the sample, roughly 17% were seen once. The clonotype was recovered from a man between 18 and 35 years old with type 1 diabetes. Sequencing used central memory CD4+ T cells from blood. The chain is built from TRBV28 and TRBJ1-5; D not certain. The CDR3 protein is CASSPEPRERHF. The CDR3 DNA reads as TGTGCCAGCAGTCCCGAGCCCCGAGAAAGGCATTTT.